These 25 T cell receptor beta chains share one sample of origin, sequenced in a study of T cells in Graves' hyperthyroidism and ophthalmopathy. RNA transcripts yielded amplified TCR beta CDR3 regions. Researchers ran a first-round RT-PCR on the TCR CDR3 using the HTBI primer set. A single record per CDR3 protein comes from TCRdb applying MiXCR to the multiplex PCR reads. The sample records more than 450,000 distinct CDR3 sequences, about 20% being singletons. Sequencing was carried out using blood. Receptors were obtained from a man aged 35 to 55 with Graves' ophthalmopathy.

On this clonotype itself: A much more abundant neighbour one base away suggests this may be a read error. V usage is TRBV12-5 and J usage is TRBJ1-1, with D possibly TRBD1 on 6 matching bases. Between the trimmed V and J ends, which lost 3 bases and 7 bases, there was a span of 6 bases. This CDR3 has 11 residues. CDR1 is LGHNT, CDR2 FRNRAP, per germline. CDR3 nucleotide sequence: TGTGCTAGTGGTTTAGGGGGTGAAGCTTTCTTT. Its translation: CASGLGGEAFF.

Concerning this clonotype: One base away lies a much larger clone, so this may be a sequencing read error. The CDR3 region is CASGLPGQLPLSPLHF. The CDR3 region has the DNA TGTGCCAGCGGACTACCGGGACAGCTACCACTCTCACCCCTCCACTTT. The rearrangement links TRBV12-3 or TRBV12-4 to TRBJ1-6, with 7 bases matching TRBD1. The CDR3 length is 16 residues. V lost 8 bases, J lost 10 bases, and 17 bases stayed unmatched.

This clonotype was counted only a few times. This chain joins TRBV10-3 and TRBJ2-7; the D gene is possibly TRBD2 (6 bases). CDR3 length equals 13 residues. CDR1 is ENHRY, CDR2 SYGVKD, per germline. The germline V and J ends were trimmed by 8 bases and 4 bases, with 15 bases remaining between them. CDR3 DNA sequence: TGTGCCATCTACGGCGGGGTGGGTTACGAGCAGTACTTC. It codes for CAIYGGVGYEQYF.

This rearrangement joins TRBV20-1 to TRBJ1-2; D remains unclear. Trimming cost V 3 bases and J 4 bases, with 9 bases left between them. Germline V gene data show CDR1 as DFQATT and CDR2 as SNEGSKA (reference sequence). This CDR3 region has 12 residues. The CDR3 is CSARDDLYGYTF. CDR3 nucleotide sequence: TGCAGTGCTAGGGACGACCTCTATGGCTACACCTTC.

This clonotype was picked up many times. The rearrangement uses TRBV6-1 and TRBJ2-3, with 7 bases identical to TRBD1. Losses at the gene ends were 6 bases for V and 2 bases for J; bases not matched to a gene: 8. Germline-derived CDR1 and CDR2 are MNHNS and SASEGT. The CDR3 covers 15 residues. The CDR3 DNA is TGTGCCAGCAGAGATGACAGGGTTAACACAGATACGCAGTATTTT. Translating it yields CASRDDRVNTDTQYF.

This rearrangement joins TRBV11-2 to TRBJ2-3; 13 positions agree with TRBD2. The CDR3 has 15 amino acids. Germline CDR1 is SGHAT and CDR2 is FQNNGV. V lost 5 bases to trimming and J lost 10 bases; unmatched junction nucleotides: 9. This CDR3 is CASSDWTSGSRSQYF. In DNA form, the CDR3 reads TGTGCCAGCAGCGACTGGACTAGCGGGAGTAGGTCGCAGTATTTT.

This clonotype showed up many times. This chain connects TRBV20-1 to TRBJ2-3; 8 nucleotides line up with TRBD2. CDR3 length: 14 residues. In germline, CDR1 is DFQATT, CDR2 SNEGSKA (reference sequence). Trimming removed 5 bases from V and 1 base from J; junction bases left unmatched: 5. As DNA, the CDR3 is TGCAGTGCTCCCATGGGACTAGGCACAGATACGCAGTATTTT. The encoded protein is CSAPMGLGTDTQYF.

The V and J genes are TRBV5-1 and TRBJ2-7; D might be TRBD2 (6 bases). The V end was cut by 0 bases, the J end by 6 bases, with 13 bases between. Germline-derived CDR1 and CDR2 are SGHRS and YFSETQ. The CDR3 totals 14 residues. Here the CDR3 reads CASSLDGGGVEQYF. In nucleotides, the CDR3 is TGCGCCAGCAGCTTGGACGGCGGAGGGGTCGAGCAGTACTTC.

This clonotype was counted between two and nine times. The chain carries TRBV7-6 and TRBJ1-3; D perhaps matches TRBD1 (5 bases). V lost 5 bases and J lost 0, with 17 bases in between. In germline, CDR1 is SGHVS, CDR2 FNYEAQ. This CDR3 is 17 amino acids long. CDR3 residues: CASSATPPGGSGNTIYF. CDR3 sequence (DNA): TGTGCCAGCAGCGCTACCCCCCCGGGGGGCTCTGGAAACACCATATATTTT.

This clonotype has a single count. The rearrangement links TRBV20-1 to TRBJ2-7, with D perhaps given as TRBD1 or TRBD2 (5 bases each). The V end lost 3 bases, the J end lost 5 bases, and 17 bases lay between the germline ends. Germline values: CDR1 DFQATT, CDR2 SNEGSKA (reference sequence). The CDR3 spans 14 residues. CDR3 nucleotide sequence: TGCAGTGCTAGTCAGCGGTCAGGGACCGACGAGCAGTACTTC. It codes for CSASQRSGTDEQYF.

This clonotype occurred a few times. The rearrangement joins TRBV15 to TRBJ2-5; D is uncertain. The CDR3 has 15 amino acids. In germline, CDR1 is LNHNV, CDR2 YYDKDF (reference sequence). Trimming left V 0 bases short and J 2 bases short, with 10 bases between. CDR3 in amino acids: CATSRDLVEQETQYF. The CDR3 DNA reads TGTGCCACCAGCAGAGATTTGGTAGAGCAAGAGACCCAGTACTTC.

This chain links TRBV27 with TRBJ2-1; D uncertain. This CDR3 has 13 amino acids. V was shortened by 8 bases and J by 5 bases, with 13 bases between the two germline ends. The V gene's germline CDR1 is MNHEY and CDR2 SMNVEV (reference sequence). The CDR3 coding sequence is TGTGCCAGCGCGTTTTACTACGACAATGAGCAGTTCTTC. Translating gives CASAFYYDNEQFF.

V usage is TRBV6-1 and J usage is TRBJ1-3; the D is unclear. This CDR3 contains 16 residues. Germline V CDR1 and CDR2: MNHNS, SASEGT. Trimming removed 3 bases at V and 0 bases at J, with 12 bases between. The CDR3 DNA reads as TGTGCCAGCAGTGATAGGACGTCCGGCTCTGGAAACACCATATATTTT. As protein: CASSDRTSGSGNTIYF.

The chain employs TRBV5-1 and TRBJ2-7, with 9 bases lining up with TRBD1. The CDR3 covers 15 residues. V dropped 0 bases and J dropped 0; count of bases not matched to a gene: 1. The germline gives CDR1 SGHRS, CDR2 YFSETQ. CDR3 nucleotides: TGCGCCAGCAGCTTGGCGACAGGGGGCTCCTACGAGCAGTACTTC. Protein: CASSLATGGSYEQYF.

In its sample, this clonotype was seen many times. This chain connects TRBV20-1 to TRBJ2-2; maybe TRBD2 (6 bases). Per germline, CDR1 DFQATT and CDR2 SNEGSKA (reference sequence). V dropped 3 bases and J dropped 5 bases, with 13 bases sitting between them. The CDR3 extends over 14 amino acids. The DNA of the CDR3 is TGCAGTGCTAGTCGGCGGGGCAGTACCGGGGAGCTGTTTTTT. This encodes CSASRRGSTGELFF.

This clonotype was seen a handful of times. This chain links TRBV27 with TRBJ1-5, with unresolved D. V lost 2 bases, J lost 5 bases, and 7 bases lay in between. Germline CDR1 and CDR2: MNHEY and SMNVEV (reference sequence). There are 13 residues in the CDR3. The CDR3 region has the DNA TGTGCCAGCAGTTTACAGGAAGATCAGCCCCAGCATTTT. Translating gives CASSLQEDQPQHF.

This clonotype was seen many times. V usage is TRBV7-9 and J usage is TRBJ2-7; the D is unclear. The CDR3 spans 12 residues. Germline values: CDR1 SEHNR, CDR2 FQNEAQ (reference sequence). Trimming left V 5 bases short and J 4 bases short, with 9 bases between. CDR3 nucleotide sequence: TGTGCCAGCAGCCAGACGCAGTACGAGCAGTACTTC. Protein product: CASSQTQYEQYF.

This clonotype came up many times. The chain is built from TRBV18 and TRBJ1-1; the D gene is possibly TRBD1 (6 bases). Germline loops: CDR1 KGHSH, CDR2 LQKENI. V was cut by 5 bases and J by 5 bases, with 9 bases left in between. The CDR3 is 12 residues long. CDR3 loop: CASSIQGTEAFF. Here the CDR3 DNA reads TGTGCCAGCTCAATCCAGGGGACTGAAGCTTTCTTT.

The chain has TRBV20-1 and TRBJ1-5, with no clear D. CDR3 length: 15 amino acids. CDR1 is DFQATT, CDR2 SNEGSKA, per germline (reference sequence). V was shortened by 0 bases and J by 3 bases, with 12 bases between the two germline ends. As DNA, the CDR3 is TGCAGTGCTAGAGATCCCGAAGGAATCAATCAGCCCCAGCATTTT. This translates into CSARDPEGINQPQHF.

The gene calls are TRBV29-1 and TRBJ2-7; TRBD2 aligns across 10 bases. V lost 4 bases, J lost 7 bases, and 13 bases stayed unmatched. CDR3 length: 15 residues. Looked up from germline, CDR1 is SQVTM and CDR2 is ANQGSEA. CDR3 sequence: CSVVRAGGRAEEQYF. In nucleotides, the CDR3 is TGCAGCGTTGTAAGAGCGGGAGGGCGAGCGGAAGAGCAGTACTTC.

The genes are TRBV10-3 and TRBJ2-7; D not certain. Germline V gene lookup returns CDR1 ENHRY and CDR2 SYGVKD. This CDR3 comprises 12 residues. The ends were cut back, 3 bases at V and 5 bases at J, with 8 bases in the middle. CDR3 protein: CAISERVHEQYF. The CDR3 nucleotides are TGTGCCATCAGTGAAAGGGTCCACGAGCAGTACTTC.

This clonotype came up many times. The chain employs TRBV6-1 and TRBJ1-1, with TRBD1 identical over 11 bases. Germline CDR1 MNHNS, CDR2 SASEGT. This CDR3 is built from 15 residues. After removal of 5 bases from V and 4 bases from J, the junction contained 6 bases not matched to a gene. The DNA of the CDR3 is TGTGCCAGCAGTTTCGAAGGACAGGGGGCCACTGAAGCTTTCTTT. It specifies CASSFEGQGATEAFF.

This clonotype was seen more than once but under ten times. This chain uses TRBV4-1 with TRBJ2-5, with D perhaps matching TRBD1 (6 bases). V was shortened by 3 bases and J by 2 bases, with 13 bases between the two germline ends. This CDR3 contains 15 residues. Looked up from germline, CDR1 is MGHRA and CDR2 is YSYEKL. The DNA of the CDR3 is TGCGCCAGCAGCCATGTCTCCAGGGGACAAGAGACCCAGTACTTC. It translates to CASSHVSRGQETQYF.

A word on this clonotype: Mismatch with germline at one junction end may stem from a read error. The chain is built from TRBV7-9 and TRBJ2-3; either TRBD1 or TRBD2 may fit D (5 bases each). The germline gives CDR1 SEHNR, CDR2 FQNEAQ (reference sequence). There are 16 residues in the CDR3. CDR3 sequence: CASNLGVAPSTDTQYF. CDR3 DNA sequence: TGTGCCAGCAACTTAGGGGTAGCGCCTAGCACAGATACGCAGTATTTT.

The gene calls are TRBV5-1 and TRBJ2-1, with TRBD2 matching 8 bases. Looked up from germline, CDR1 is SGHRS and CDR2 is YFSETQ. The CDR3 runs to 15 residues. The ends lost 4 bases at V and 5 bases at J; junction bases unmatched: 8. The DNA of the CDR3 is TGCGCCAGCAGCAAGCGCGGGAGGAGGGACAATGAGCAGTTCTTC. Protein: CASSKRGRRDNEQFF.